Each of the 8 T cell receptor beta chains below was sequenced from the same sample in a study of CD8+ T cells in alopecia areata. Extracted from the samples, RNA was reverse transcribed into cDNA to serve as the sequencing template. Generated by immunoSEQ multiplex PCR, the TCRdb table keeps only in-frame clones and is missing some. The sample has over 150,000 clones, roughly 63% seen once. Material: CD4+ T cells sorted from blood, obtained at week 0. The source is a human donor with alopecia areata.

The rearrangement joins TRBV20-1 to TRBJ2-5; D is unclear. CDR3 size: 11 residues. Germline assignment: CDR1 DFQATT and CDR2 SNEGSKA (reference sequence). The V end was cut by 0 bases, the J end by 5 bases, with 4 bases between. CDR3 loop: CSARDTETQYF. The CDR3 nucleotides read TGCAGTGCTAGAGATACGGAGACCCAGTACTTC.

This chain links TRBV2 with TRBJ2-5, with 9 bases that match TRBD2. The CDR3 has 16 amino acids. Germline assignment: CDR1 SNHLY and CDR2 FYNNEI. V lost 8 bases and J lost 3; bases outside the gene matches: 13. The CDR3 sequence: CASDIAGSGGEETQYF. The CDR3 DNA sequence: TGTGCCAGCGATATCGCGGGTAGCGGGGGCGAAGAGACCCAGTACTTC.

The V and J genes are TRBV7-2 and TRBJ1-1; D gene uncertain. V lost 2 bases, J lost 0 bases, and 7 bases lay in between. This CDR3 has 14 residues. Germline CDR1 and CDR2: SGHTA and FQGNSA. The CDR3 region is CASSLRALNTEAFF. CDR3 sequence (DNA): TGTGCCAGCAGCTTAAGGGCTCTGAACACTGAAGCTTTCTTT.

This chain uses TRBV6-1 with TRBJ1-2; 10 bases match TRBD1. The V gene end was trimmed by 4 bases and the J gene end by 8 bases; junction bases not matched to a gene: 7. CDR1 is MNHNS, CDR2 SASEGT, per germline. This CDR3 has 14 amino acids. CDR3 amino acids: CASSARDRGGGYTF. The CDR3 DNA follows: TGTGCCAGCAGTGCCCGGGACAGGGGTGGAGGCTACACCTTC.

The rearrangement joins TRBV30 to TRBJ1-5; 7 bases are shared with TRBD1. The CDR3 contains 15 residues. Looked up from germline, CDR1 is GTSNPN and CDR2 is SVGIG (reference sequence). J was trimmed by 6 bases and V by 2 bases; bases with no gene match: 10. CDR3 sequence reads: CAWSHRGRGGQPQHF. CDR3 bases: TGTGCCTGGAGTCACAGGGGAAGAGGGGGTCAGCCCCAGCATTTT.

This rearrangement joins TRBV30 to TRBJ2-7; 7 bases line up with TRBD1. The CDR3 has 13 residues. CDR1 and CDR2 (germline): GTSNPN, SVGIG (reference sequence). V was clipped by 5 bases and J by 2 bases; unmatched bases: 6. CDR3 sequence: CAWSDRSAYEQYF. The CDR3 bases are TGTGCCTGGTCGGACAGGTCAGCCTACGAGCAGTACTTC.

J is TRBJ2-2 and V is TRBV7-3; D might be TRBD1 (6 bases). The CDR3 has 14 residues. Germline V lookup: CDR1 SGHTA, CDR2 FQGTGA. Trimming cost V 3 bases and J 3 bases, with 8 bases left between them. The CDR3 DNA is TGTGCCAGCAGCTTGGGACACTACACCGGGGAGCTGTTTTTT. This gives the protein CASSLGHYTGELFF.

In DNA, the CDR3 is TGCGCCAGCAGCCAAGATAGATCGACAGGGCCTTCACCCCTCCACTTT. Translation: CASSQDRSTGPSPLHF. The V and J genes are TRBV4-3 and TRBJ1-6, with 7 bases aligning to TRBD1. V was pared by 0 bases and J by 9 bases, with 8 bases of the junction left unmatched. The CDR3 runs to 16 residues. Germline CDR1 and CDR2: LGHNA and YSLEER.